A single sample gave rise to the 27 T cell receptor beta chains below, sequenced in a study of T cells in Graves' hyperthyroidism and ophthalmopathy. The source material, RNA transcripts, was used to amplify TCR beta CDR3 regions. The TCR CDR3 first-round RT-PCR relied on the HTBI primer set. TCRdb reprocessed the multiplex PCR reads with MiXCR, giving one entry per CDR3 protein. The table has some 600,000 distinct CDR3 sequences, approximately 14% seen once. The specimen was blood. The source of these receptors is a woman aged 25 to 39 with Graves' hyperthyroidism that later progressed to Graves' ophthalmopathy.

In its sample, this clonotype was seen many times. The V call is TRBV28, the J call TRBJ2-2, with D tentatively TRBD1 (6 bases). The germline V and J ends were trimmed by 3 bases and 4 bases, with 12 bases remaining between them. Germline CDR1 MDHEN, CDR2 SYDVKM. The CDR3 extends over 15 amino acids. The CDR3 loop is CASSFWGRGTGELFF. CDR3 bases: TGTGCCAGCAGTTTTTGGGGGCGCGGCACCGGGGAGCTGTTTTTT. The variable domain in full, completed from reference TRBV28 and TRBJ2-2, reads DVKVTQSSRYLVKRTGEKVFLECVQDMDHENMFWYRQDPGLGLRLIYFSYDVKMKEKGDIPEGYSVSREKKERFSLILESASTNQTSMYLCASSFWGRGTGELFFGEGSRLTVL.

This clonotype appeared many times. The chain joins TRBV6-1 to TRBJ2-3; possible D gene TRBD2, 6 bases. The CDR3 is 15 amino acids. Germline CDR1 is MNHNS and CDR2 is SASEGT. Trimming removed 3 bases from V and 4 bases from J, with 14 bases in between. The CDR3 DNA reads as TGTGCCAGCAGTGATAGGTCGGGAGTCGCAGATACGCAGTATTTT. Its protein product is CASSDRSGVADTQYF.

This chain joins TRBV11-2 and TRBJ2-3, with unresolved D. Germline V gene lookup returns CDR1 SGHAT and CDR2 FQNNGV. V dropped 5 bases and J dropped 5 bases, with 11 bases sitting between them. This CDR3 comprises 13 residues. The CDR3 loop is CASSPPSLDTQYF. The CDR3 nucleotides are TGTGCCAGCAGCCCCCCCTCCCTAGATACGCAGTATTTT.

In this sample, this clonotype turned up many times. The V call is TRBV6-8, the J call TRBJ2-7, with a possible D match to TRBD2 (5 bases). Trimming shortened V by 0 bases and J by 8 bases, and 11 bases separated the two germline ends. CDR1 is MNHGY, CDR2 SAAAGT, per germline. This CDR3 is built from 13 residues. CDR3 sequence: CASSYSRAVQQYF. The CDR3 nucleotides are TGTGCCAGCAGTTACTCGAGGGCCGTCCAGCAGTACTTC.

Many counts were recorded for this clonotype. The rearrangement uses TRBV27 and TRBJ2-7, with 9 bases aligning to TRBD1. CDR3 length: 12 residues. Per germline, CDR1 MNHEY and CDR2 SMNVEV (reference sequence). V lost 10 bases to trimming and J lost 4 bases; unmatched junction nucleotides: 5. CDR3 region: CATMDRGYEQYF. The CDR3 nucleotides are TGTGCCACAATGGACAGGGGTTACGAGCAGTACTTC.

Ten or more counts support this clonotype. The V call is TRBV5-6, the J call TRBJ2-5, with 7 positions matching TRBD2. The J segment lost 4 bases and the V segment lost 4 bases, leaving 13 bases of the junction unmatched. Germline CDR1 is SGHDT and CDR2 is YYEEEE. This CDR3 is 16 amino acids long. The CDR3 region is CASSQWRASGGETQYF. In DNA form, the CDR3 reads TGTGCCAGCAGCCAATGGAGAGCGTCGGGGGGAGAGACCCAGTACTTC.

The V call is TRBV19, the J call TRBJ2-7, with 9 nucleotides matching TRBD1. CDR3 length equals 13 residues. Germline-derived CDR1 and CDR2 are LNHDA and SQIVND (reference sequence). The V gene end was trimmed by 5 bases and the J gene end by 6 bases; junction bases not matched to a gene: 5. The CDR3 DNA reads TGTGCCAGTAGTGGGACAGGGTATTCCGAGCAGTACTTC. Protein product: CASSGTGYSEQYF. The variable domain in full, with the rest retrieved from reference TRBV19 and TRBJ2-7, is DGGITQSPKYLFRKEGQNVTLSCEQNLNHDAMYWYRQDPGQGLRLIYYSQIVNDFQKGDIAEGYSVSREKKESFPLTVTSAQKNPTAFYLCASSGTGYSEQYFGPGTRLTVT.

This clonotype was seen ten or more times. The V gene is TRBV9, the J gene TRBJ2-7, with unresolved D. Germline CDR1 and CDR2: SGDLS and YYNGEE. The CDR3 runs 14 residues. V was pared by 2 bases and J by 3 bases, with 12 bases between. Here the CDR3 reads CASSVGSPNYEQYF. CDR3 DNA sequence: TGTGCCAGCAGCGTGGGGTCGCCAAACTACGAGCAGTACTTC. Full variable domain (missing parts from reference TRBV9 and TRBJ2-7): DSGVTQTPKHLITATGQRVTLRCSPRSGDLSVYWYQQSLDQGLQFLIQYYNGEERAKGNILERFSAQQFPDLHSELNLSSLELGDSALYFCASSVGSPNYEQYFGPGTRLTVT.

This clonotype was counted a few times. The junction departs from germline at one end; a sequencing error may be responsible. This chain joins TRBV5-1 and TRBJ1-1, with a tentative D call TRBD1 (5 bases). The CDR3 spans 15 residues. Germline V gene sequence: CDR1 SGHRS, CDR2 YFSETQ. The CDR3 DNA sequence: TGCGCCAGCAGCTTGGACAGGCCCATCAACACTGAAGCTTCCTTT. Its protein product is CASSLDRPINTEASF.

This chain links TRBV30 with TRBJ1-1; 7 bases are shared with TRBD1. Germline lookup yields CDR1 GTSNPN and CDR2 SVGIG (reference sequence). This CDR3 spans 15 amino acids. J was trimmed by 0 bases and V by 4 bases; bases with no gene match: 8. CDR3 nucleotide sequence: TGTGCCTGGAATCGACAGGGCGCGGTGAACACTGAAGCTTTCTTT. This gives the protein CAWNRQGAVNTEAFF.

This clonotype was found a few times. J is TRBJ2-2 and V is TRBV10-1; D gene unclear. Germline assignment: CDR1 WNHNN and CDR2 SYGVQD (reference sequence). The V gene lost 7 bases and the J gene lost 6 bases, with 18 bases spanning the gap. The CDR3 length is 15 residues. CDR3 amino acids: CASTLLCRRAGELFF. The CDR3 DNA sequence: TGCGCCAGCACACTCCTGTGTAGGCGCGCCGGGGAGCTGTTTTTT.

In its sample, this clonotype was seen many times. The V and J genes are TRBV10-3 and TRBJ2-7, with TRBD1 as a possible D gene (6 bases). The V gene lost 2 bases and the J gene lost 0 bases, with 8 bases spanning the gap. Germline V gives CDR1 ENHRY, CDR2 SYGVKD. The CDR3 runs 14 residues. The CDR3 is CAISEDRSSYEQYF. The DNA of the CDR3 is TGTGCCATCAGTGAGGACAGGAGCTCCTACGAGCAGTACTTC.

This clonotype has a count of ten or more. This sequence joins TRBV20-1 and TRBJ2-7, with 12 bases fitting TRBD2. This CDR3 contains 13 residues. The V gene end was trimmed by 6 bases and the J gene end by 4 bases; junction bases not matched to a gene: 4. The germline CDR1 and CDR2 sequences are DFQATT and SNEGSKA (reference sequence). CDR3 in DNA: TGCAGTGCCGCCGGGACTAGCGGGTACGAGCAGTACTTC. Amino acid sequence: CSAAGTSGYEQYF.

This clonotype has a count of ten or more. The J gene is TRBJ2-7, the V gene TRBV28; 8 nucleotides line up with TRBD2. Germline V gene data show CDR1 as MDHEN and CDR2 as SYDVKM. This CDR3 is 13 amino acids long. V shed 8 bases, J shed 2 bases, and the junction held 5 bases outside the gene matches. DNA for the CDR3: TGTGCCAGCCTTAGCGGGACACCCTACGAGCAGTACTTC. It specifies CASLSGTPYEQYF. The variable domain in full, with the rest retrieved from reference TRBV28 and TRBJ2-7, is DVKVTQSSRYLVKRTGEKVFLECVQDMDHENMFWYRQDPGLGLRLIYFSYDVKMKEKGDIPEGYSVSREKKERFSLILESASTNQTSMYLCASLSGTPYEQYFGPGTRLTVT.

This CDR3 is CASSYLRQSAYEQYF. DNA for the CDR3: TGTGCCAGCAGCTATCTCAGACAGTCTGCCTACGAGCAGTACTTC. The chain uses TRBV6-1 and TRBJ2-7; maybe TRBD1 (5 bases). V dropped 6 bases and J dropped 2 bases, with 17 bases sitting between them. There are 15 residues in the CDR3. Germline loops: CDR1 MNHNS, CDR2 SASEGT.

This rearrangement joins TRBV6-1 to TRBJ2-7, with D tentatively TRBD1 (5 bases). This CDR3 has 16 residues. Germline CDR1 and CDR2: MNHNS and SASEGT. V lost 7 bases, J lost 2 bases, and 21 bases lay in between. The CDR3 sequence: CASTQPKGRIPYEQYF. DNA for the CDR3: TGTGCCAGCACCCAGCCTAAGGGGCGTATTCCCTACGAGCAGTACTTC.

Many counts were recorded for this clonotype. Compared with germline, one end of the junction differs, possibly owing to a read error. V and J are TRBV7-2 and TRBJ2-3; no firm D call. From germline, CDR1 is SGHTA and CDR2 FQGNSA. CDR3 length: 13 amino acids. This chain's CDR3 is CASSLMVTDTQYF. CDR3 nucleotide sequence: TGCGCCAGCAGCTTAATGGTCACAGATACGCAGTATTTT.

The sample holds many counts of this clonotype. V is TRBV20-1 and J is TRBJ1-4; D may be TRBD1 (5 bases). Germline CDR1 is DFQATT and CDR2 is SNEGSKA (reference sequence). V lost 5 bases and J 3 bases, leaving 16 bases between the germline ends. This CDR3 contains 15 residues. The CDR3 loop is CSALMGPDANEKLFF. CDR3 nucleotides: TGCAGTGCTTTAATGGGGCCGGATGCTAATGAAAAACTGTTTTTT.

This clonotype was seen repeatedly, ten times or more. The V and J genes are TRBV6-1 and TRBJ1-1; 9 bases are a match to TRBD1. The CDR3 runs 15 residues. J lost 3 bases, V lost 4 bases, and 6 bases had no gene match. Germline CDR1 reads MNHNS; CDR2 reads SASEGT. The CDR3 nucleotides read TGTGCCAGCAGTGCCGGGACAGGGAGGTACACTGAAGCTTTCTTT. The encoded protein is CASSAGTGRYTEAFF.

This clonotype was seen at least ten times. The CDR3: CASSMGQPNTEAFF. Written as DNA, the CDR3 is TGTGCCAGTAGTATGGGACAGCCGAACACTGAAGCTTTCTTT. The chain employs TRBV19 and TRBJ1-1; 7 nucleotides align to TRBD1. V trimming: 3 bases; J trimming: 1 base; junction bases outside the gene matches: 2. Germline values: CDR1 LNHDA, CDR2 SQIVND (reference sequence). The CDR3 extends over 14 amino acids.

This clonotype was observed a few times. This sequence joins TRBV30 and TRBJ1-1; no reliable D call. Between the trimmed V and J ends, which lost 3 bases and 3 bases, there was a span of 11 bases. The germline CDR1 and CDR2 sequences are GTSNPN and SVGIG (reference sequence). The length of the CDR3 is 13 residues. This CDR3 reads CAWSSGADTEAFF. The CDR3 DNA is TGTGCCTGGAGCTCGGGCGCCGACACTGAAGCTTTCTTT.

On this clonotype: A much more abundant neighbour one base away suggests this may be a read error. This sequence joins TRBV29-1 and TRBJ2-7; D is undetermined. Germline-derived CDR1 and CDR2 are SQVTM and ANQGSEA. Trimming removed 5 bases at V and 3 bases at J, with 11 bases between. This CDR3 region has 12 residues. In DNA form, the CDR3 reads TGCAGCGTTTACGAGACATACTACGAGCAGTACTTC. Its translation: CSVYETYYEQYF.

This clonotype showed up just a few times. The gene calls are TRBV19 and TRBJ1-2, with a possible D match to TRBD1 (5 bases). Trimming took off 2 bases at V and 8 bases at J, with 9 bases between the two ends. CDR1 and CDR2 from the germline V gene are LNHDA and SQIVND (reference sequence). The CDR3 sequence is 12 residues long. This chain's CDR3 is CASSISGAGYTF. CDR3 DNA: TGTGCCAGTAGTATAAGTGGGGCAGGCTACACCTTC.

The sample holds many counts of this clonotype. The chain has TRBV24-1 and TRBJ2-7, with a weak D call TRBD2 (6 bases). The CDR3 covers 16 residues. Per germline, CDR1 KGHDR and CDR2 SFDVKD. DNA of the CDR3: TGTGCGAAGTGGAAGACTAGGCGACTCCCGGCCCACGAGCAGTACTTC. It codes for CAKWKTRRLPAHEQYF.

The V and J genes are TRBV3-1 and TRBJ1-2; TRBD1 matches 10 bases. The CDR3 has 16 amino acids. Germline CDR1 reads LGHDT; CDR2 reads YNNKEL (reference sequence). V gave up 1 base and J gave up 5 bases; unmatched junction bases: 7. CDR3 protein: CASSQGVGTGVYGYTF. The CDR3 DNA sequence: TGTGCCAGCAGCCAAGGGGTGGGGACAGGGGTTTATGGCTACACCTTC.

The rearrangement uses TRBV20-1 and TRBJ2-1; no clear D gene. This CDR3 spans 16 amino acids. The germline V gene encodes CDR1 DFQATT and CDR2 SNEGSKA (reference sequence). V gave up 4 bases and J gave up 0 bases, with 16 bases separating them. The CDR3 protein is CSAIALLLGSYNEQFF. The DNA for the CDR3 is TGCAGTGCTATTGCCTTACTTCTCGGCTCCTACAATGAGCAGTTCTTC.

This clonotype came up many times. The J gene is TRBJ2-1, the V gene TRBV5-5, with 7 bases identical to TRBD2. The trim removed 6 bases at V and 13 bases at J, leaving 10 bases unmatched. The CDR3 spans 12 residues. Germline values: CDR1 SGHKS, CDR2 YYEKEE (reference sequence). The CDR3, as DNA: TGTGCCAGCATCCAGCGGGGAGGGGATCAGTTCTTC. It codes for CASIQRGGDQFF.